Sequencing of this TCR beta chain was carried out in a study of prognosis after radiotherapy for stage I lung cancer. Overall study: The study enrolled about a dozen men and roughly six women as patients, aged roughly 53 to 84 with a median of nearly 75 years.

Turning to this clonotype: It is likely a read error, because the conserved phenylalanine at the end of the CDR3 is missing.

Germline lookup yields CDR1 SNHLY and CDR2 FYNNEI. V gave up 6 bases and J gave up 7 bases, with 19 bases separating them. The CDR3 sequence is 14 residues long. Genomic DNA provided the template from which TCR beta CDR3 was amplified by two-round multiplex PCR. Amplification during the initial PCR round employed primers specific to each TRBV and TRBJ gene. For its second round, the PCR relied on universal primers. MiXCR, applied by TCRdb to the multiplex PCR reads, yields one record per CDR3 protein. Altogether 22,000 or so distinct CDR3 sequences are present, approximately 45% being singletons, with the ten largest covering 30% to 40%.

The sample in question was PBMCs, obtained before or after stereotactic body radiation therapy (not recorded which). The V and J genes are TRBV2 and TRBJ2-7; possibly TRBD1 for D (6 bases). The sequence was collected from a donor older than 45 with non-small cell lung cancer. CDR3: CASRTQGGRLEQYL. CDR3 in DNA: TGTGCCAGCAGAACACAGGGCGGTAGGCTAGAGCAGTACCTC.